Sequencing of this TCR beta chain was carried out in a study of T-cell memory formation after mild COVID-19. The CDR3 consists of 13 residues. Germline CDR1 reads KGHDR; CDR2 reads SFDVKD. V gave up 3 bases and J gave up 10 bases, with 12 bases separating them. With regard to this clonotype: The antigen is not known.

The study's findings and limits: Pre-infection memory already had some responding clones, implying cross-reactive memory joined.

Barcoded TCR alpha and TCR beta cDNA libraries with UMIs came from 5'RACE using constant-segment primers. One entry per CDR3 protein results from TCRdb running MiXCR on the 5' RACE reads. Of about 430,000 distinct CDR3 sequences listed, 20% to 25% were seen once; the top ten hold 8.5% to 10%. Sequences were obtained from PBMCs or a T cell subset sorted from them (not recorded which). The rearrangement joins TRBV24-1 to TRBJ2-1; the D gene is possibly TRBD1 (6 bases). The TCR sequence derives from an adult woman who had mild COVID-19 (a few samples of this study predate the infection). Cell type and time point are not known. CDR3 protein: CATSDEQGAEQFF. CDR3 in DNA: TGTGCCACCAGTGATGAACAGGGTGCCGAGCAGTTCTTC.